Sequencing of this TCR beta chain was carried out in a study of T cells in localized non-small cell lung cancer. In regard to this clone: Its antigen is unknown.

The CDR3 runs to 15 residues. The V gene's germline CDR1 is SQVTM and CDR2 ANQGSEA. V shed 0 bases, J shed 3 bases, and the junction held 6 bases outside the gene matches. The protocol was immunoSEQ multiplex PCR, while the TCRdb copy is restricted to in-frame clones and leaves out a portion. The data contain some 56,000 clones, more than 80% of them seen just once; the ten biggest clones take up approximately 5.2%. General study findings and limits: Tumor trailed uninvolved adjacent lung in T cell clonality, which peaked there.

This sequence originates from a woman aged 35 to 70 with stage I lung adenocarcinoma. The chain uses TRBV29-1 and TRBJ1-1, with 8 bases identical to TRBD1. Source: peripheral blood, taken before any cancer treatment. This chain's CDR3 is CSVEDSAGGYTEAFF. CDR3 bases: TGCAGCGTTGAAGATTCGGCAGGGGGCTACACTGAAGCTTTCTTT. The variable domain in full, with the rest retrieved from reference TRBV29-1 and TRBJ1-1, is SAVISQKPSRDICQRGTSLTIQCQVDSQVTMMFWYRQQPGQSLTLIATANQGSEATYESGFVIDKFPISRPNLTFSTLTVSNMSPEDSSIYLCSVEDSAGGYTEAFFGQGTRLTVV.